This TCR beta chain was recorded in a study of beta chain features in type 1 diabetes. About the study: Age, gender, cell numbers and subset yield matched between patients and controls.

Around 120 mL of blood, on average, came from one heparinised draw per donor. Stem cell-like memory, regulatory, central memory and naive CD4+ cells were sorted via CD45RO/CCR7/CD25/CD127/CD95/CD27. This clone turned up a few times. Its antigen is as yet unknown. All of the isolated RNA was reverse transcribed, so expressed TCRB transcripts were sequenced. The average output of naive, central memory and regulatory T cell samples was several million reads. TCRdb keeps only in-frame clones here, not all; method: immunoSEQ multiplex PCR. Of approximately 360,000 clones listed, roughly 13% are singletons. This CDR3 has 13 residues. J was trimmed by 4 bases and V by 4 bases; bases with no gene match: 5. Germline V lookup: CDR1 SQVTM, CDR2 ANQGSEA. Study-wide findings and caveats: Type 1 diabetes patients had moderately but significantly shorter TCRB CDR3s in all four CD4+ subsets.

Sample: naive CD4+ T cells from blood. The J gene is TRBJ2-5, the V gene TRBV29-1; 8 nucleotides align to TRBD1. The TCR sequence derives from a woman between 18 and 29 years old with type 1 diabetes. This chain's CDR3 is CSVGIDRGETQYF. The CDR3, as DNA: TGCAGCGTTGGTATAGACAGGGGAGAGACCCAGTACTTC.